The 27 T cell receptor beta chains given below trace back to one sample, sequenced in a study of beta chain features in type 1 diabetes. Points from the study as a whole: Patients with Type 1 diabetes showed moderately but significantly shorter TCRB CDR3s in all four CD4+ subsets.

The isolated RNA, all of it, was reverse transcribed, so expressed TCRB transcripts were what got sequenced. Libraries were prepared by immunoSEQ multiplex PCR; TCRdb keeps only in-frame clonotypes and omits some of them. Of approximately 170,000 clones in the sample, around 7.9% are singletons; the top ten hold approximately 0.5%. Their antigens remain unidentified. Sequencing input: central memory CD4+ T cells from blood. The receptors originated from a man aged 18 to 29 with type 1 diabetes.

This chain links TRBV5-5 with TRBJ1-2; D gene uncertain. There are 13 residues in the CDR3. V was pared by 2 bases and J by 2 bases, with 7 bases between. CDR1 SGHKS and CDR2 YYEKEE come from the germline V gene (reference sequence). CDR3 sequence reads: CASSFAVNYGYTF. CDR3 nucleotides: TGTGCCAGCAGCTTCGCGGTGAACTATGGCTACACCTTC.

This clone was counted between two and nine times. The CDR3 loop reads CASTLGTGGDIQYF. The CDR3 nucleotides read TGTGCCAGCACCCTTGGGACAGGGGGCGACATTCAGTACTTC. The chain employs TRBV7-2 and TRBJ2-4; the match to TRBD1 covers 12 bases. The CDR3 covers 14 residues. Trimming at V came to 7 bases and at J to 8 bases, leaving 6 bases not matched to a gene. Germline-derived CDR1 and CDR2 are SGHTA and FQGNSA.

The CDR3 DNA sequence: TGTGCCAGCAGCCCGGACCCCGGGGCTGGGGCCAACGTCCTGACTTTC. Residues: CASSPDPGAGANVLTF. V is TRBV5-4 and J is TRBJ2-6; weak D call: TRBD2 (5 bases). The CDR3 runs 16 residues. From germline, CDR1 is SGHNT and CDR2 YYREEE (reference sequence). The V and J ends lost 4 bases and 2 bases respectively, with 13 bases between them.

In DNA, the CDR3 is TGTGCCAGTACCGGTCGGGGTTATAGCAATCAGCCCCAGCATTTT. Its protein is CASTGRGYSNQPQHF. The chain employs TRBV19 and TRBJ1-5; D not resolved. Germline loops: CDR1 LNHDA, CDR2 SQIVND (reference sequence). This CDR3 comprises 15 residues. The ends were cut back, 7 bases at V and 0 bases at J, with 13 bases in the middle.

This clone has just a few counts. This chain connects TRBV18 to TRBJ1-2; unclear D gene. Deletions cut 2 bases from V and 5 bases from J, with 12 bases between. The CDR3 loop spans 14 amino acids. Germline V gene lookup returns CDR1 KGHSH and CDR2 LQKENI. The CDR3 DNA reads TGTGCCAGCTCACCAGAGGGTCTCGGGTATGGCTACACCTTC. As protein: CASSPEGLGYGYTF.

This clone was recorded a few times. This chain joins TRBV10-2 and TRBJ2-5, with 9 bases aligning to TRBD2. In germline, CDR1 is WSHSY, CDR2 SAAADI. This CDR3 is built from 16 residues. Trimming cost V 6 bases and J 4 bases; bases outside gene matches: 12. CDR3 nucleotide sequence: TGCGCCAGCAGCCCCATGGTAGCGGGAGCGAGAGAGACCCAGTACTTC. As protein: CASSPMVAGARETQYF.

The CDR3, as DNA: TGTGCCAGTACCGTCTTGAAGGGGAACTACGAGCAGTACTTC. It is translated as CASTVLKGNYEQYF. The chain has TRBV19 and TRBJ2-7; TRBD1 might be the D (5 bases). CDR1 and CDR2 from the germline V gene are LNHDA and SQIVND (reference sequence). Trimming stripped 7 bases from V and 3 bases from J, with 16 bases between. CDR3 length: 14 amino acids.

The rearrangement joins TRBV11-2 to TRBJ2-7, with 9 nucleotides matching TRBD2. The length of the CDR3 is 15 residues. Germline V gives CDR1 SGHAT, CDR2 FQNNGV. J was trimmed by 4 bases and V by 1 base; bases with no gene match: 5. CDR3 residues: CASSLGSGRVYEQYF. DNA of the CDR3: TGTGCCAGCAGCTTAGGTAGCGGGAGAGTGTACGAGCAGTACTTC.

This clone was seen a few times. The genes are TRBV5-7 and TRBJ2-7; no clear D. TRBV5-7 is an open reading frame whose function is uncertain. Between the trimmed V and J ends, which lost 4 bases and 3 bases, there was a span of 11 bases. The CDR3 consists of 13 residues. This CDR3 is CASSGPPSYEQYF. In nucleotides, the CDR3 is TGTGCCAGCAGCGGTCCTCCCAGCTACGAGCAGTACTTC.

This clone has a handful of counts. The chain couples TRBV30 to TRBJ1-6; D possibly corresponds to TRBD1 (6 bases). The CDR3 covers 14 residues. Germline V gene data show CDR1 as GTSNPN and CDR2 as SVGIG (reference sequence). Trimming took off 5 bases at V and 6 bases at J, with 14 bases between the two ends. The CDR3 sequence: CAWEMGGGNSPLHF. As DNA, the CDR3 is TGTGCCTGGGAGATGGGAGGGGGTAATTCACCCCTCCACTTT.

With regard to this clone: At one boundary the junction diverges from the germline segment, which might be a read error. The chain couples TRBV5-1 to TRBJ2-3, with 9 bases that match TRBD1. Germline loops: CDR1 SGHRS, CDR2 YFSETQ. The CDR3 has 12 residues. CDR3: CASSHGTGTFWF. As DNA, the CDR3 is TGCGCCAGCAGCCACGGGACAGGGACTTTCTGGTTT.

The rearrangement uses TRBV5-4 and TRBJ2-1; 11 bases are a match to TRBD2. This CDR3 has 18 residues. Unmatched junction bases numbered 16, after V lost 3 bases and J lost 8 bases. CDR1 is SGHNT and CDR2 is YYREEE in the germline V gene (reference sequence). The CDR3 region has the DNA TGTGCCAGCAGCTCGGTTAAAACAACTAGCGGGGGAGTGGATGAGCAGTTCTTC. Protein: CASSSVKTTSGGVDEQFF.

The genes are TRBV5-8 and TRBJ1-5; D is undetermined. Germline CDR1 SGHTS, CDR2 YDEGEE. The CDR3 length is 14 residues. The V gene lost 3 bases and the J gene lost 1 base, with 8 bases spanning the gap. The chain's CDR3 is CASSWPRSNQPQHF. CDR3 bases: TGTGCCAGCAGCTGGCCGCGGAGCAATCAGCCCCAGCATTTT.

This clone was seen a few times. The rearrangement uses TRBV18 and TRBJ2-7, with a weak D call TRBD2 (6 bases). The ends were cut back, 0 bases at V and 4 bases at J, with 13 bases in the middle. The CDR3 extends over 15 amino acids. The V gene's germline CDR1 is KGHSH and CDR2 LQKENI. The CDR3 DNA follows: TGTGCCAGCTCACCACCGACTAGTAGGCGGTACGAGCAGTACTTC. Translated, it gives CASSPPTSRRYEQYF. The whole variable domain, filled in from reference TRBV18 and TRBJ2-7, reads NAGVMQNPRHLVRRRGQEARLRCSPMKGHSHVYWYRQLPEEGLKFMVYLQKENIIDESGMPKERFSAEFPKEGPSILRIQQVVRGDSAAYFCASSPPTSRRYEQYFGPGTRLTVT.

There are a few counts of this clone. The chain has TRBV30 and TRBJ1-2; possibly TRBD1 for D (6 bases). Germline CDR1 and CDR2: GTSNPN and SVGIG (reference sequence). V was cut by 8 bases and J by 13 bases, with 20 bases left in between. This CDR3 has 11 amino acids. CDR3 region: CALTSGTRGTF. The CDR3 DNA follows: TGTGCCCTGACCTCCGGGACACGGGGCACCTTC.

V and J are TRBV9 and TRBJ1-3; D might be TRBD1 (6 bases). V shed 2 bases and J shed 0 bases, with 15 bases lying between them. Germline loops: CDR1 SGDLS, CDR2 YYNGEE. The CDR3 is 17 amino acids. The CDR3 spells CASSVDSPKSSGNTIYF. CDR3 in DNA: TGTGCCAGCAGCGTGGACAGTCCCAAAAGCTCTGGAAACACCATATATTTT.

The V call is TRBV5-4, the J call TRBJ2-3; the match to TRBD2 covers 10 bases. Unmatched junction bases numbered 2, after V lost 0 bases and J lost 4 bases. Germline CDR1 and CDR2: SGHNT and YYREEE (reference sequence). The CDR3 has 15 amino acids. In DNA form, the CDR3 reads TGTGCCAGCAGCTTGGAAGCGGGGGGGGCAGATACGCAGTATTTT. As protein: CASSLEAGGADTQYF.

This clone was counted only a few times. The V call is TRBV7-8, the J call TRBJ2-5, with D perhaps TRBD1 (5 bases). V gave up 5 bases and J gave up 2 bases, with 9 bases separating them. CDR3 length: 13 amino acids. Germline CDR1 reads SGHVS; CDR2 reads FQNEAQ. CDR3 sequence (DNA): TGTGCCAGCAGCCCCAGACAGCAAGAGACCCAGTACTTC. This translates into CASSPRQQETQYF.

This chain links TRBV5-6 with TRBJ2-4; 9 bases align to TRBD2. Trimming cost V 4 bases and J 7 bases; bases outside gene matches: 3. CDR3 length equals 13 residues. Germline V CDR1 and CDR2: SGHDT, YYEEEE. CDR3: CASSAGGPNIQYF. In DNA, the CDR3 is TGTGCCAGCAGCGCGGGGGGGCCTAACATTCAGTACTTC.

This clone came up a few times. The rearrangement joins TRBV29-1 to TRBJ2-3, with 8 bases matching TRBD2. Losses at the gene ends were 5 bases for V and 4 bases for J; bases not matched to a gene: 2. The germline CDR1 and CDR2 sequences are SQVTM and ANQGSEA. This CDR3 comprises 12 residues. CDR3 loop: CSVRGGSDTQYF. The CDR3 DNA sequence: TGCAGCGTTCGGGGGGGCTCAGATACGCAGTATTTT.

This clone was seen more than once but under ten times. This chain uses TRBV7-9 with TRBJ2-5; 13 nucleotides align to TRBD2. This CDR3 has 16 residues. V dropped 5 bases and J dropped 4; count of bases not matched to a gene: 7. Looked up from germline, CDR1 is SEHNR and CDR2 is FQNEAQ (reference sequence). The CDR3 protein is CASSPGTSGAGETQYF. The CDR3 DNA follows: TGTGCCAGCAGCCCTGGGACTAGCGGGGCGGGAGAGACCCAGTACTTC.

The chain is built from TRBV9 and TRBJ2-3, with D unresolved. Germline V gene data show CDR1 as SGDLS and CDR2 as YYNGEE. The V and J ends lost 0 bases and 3 bases respectively, with 11 bases between them. The CDR3 length is 15 residues. CDR3 nucleotides: TGTGCCAGCAGCGTAGCTCCCACCAGAACAGATACGCAGTATTTT. This sequence encodes CASSVAPTRTDTQYF.

J is TRBJ2-2 and V is TRBV27, with a possible D match to TRBD1 (6 bases). This CDR3 is 20 amino acids long. The V and J ends lost 4 bases and 6 bases respectively, with 30 bases between them. In germline, CDR1 is MNHEY, CDR2 SMNVEV (reference sequence). Here the CDR3 reads CASSYQPLDPRGQRPGELFF. CDR3 nucleotides: TGTGCCAGCAGTTACCAACCTTTAGACCCCAGAGGACAGCGGCCCGGGGAGCTGTTTTTT.

This clone was seen only a few times. The J gene is TRBJ2-3, the V gene TRBV7-2; D ambiguous. V shed 3 bases and J shed 2 bases, with 6 bases lying between them. The CDR3 is made up of 13 amino acids. Germline loops: CDR1 SGHTA, CDR2 FQGNSA. CDR3 loop: CASSFTVTDTQYF. CDR3 bases: TGTGCCAGCAGCTTTACAGTCACAGATACGCAGTATTTT. The full variable domain, rest sourced from reference TRBV7-2 and TRBJ2-3, is GAGVSQSPSNKVTEKGKDVELRCDPISGHTALYWYRQSLGQGLEFLIYFQGNSAPDKSGLPSDRFSAERTGGSVSTLTIQRTQQEDSAVYLCASSFTVTDTQYFGPGTRLTVL.

This clone was seen a few times. The chain combines TRBV4-2 with TRBJ2-1; possible D gene TRBD1, 5 bases. The CDR3 is 17 residues long. Trimming removed 1 base from V and 5 bases from J, with 18 bases in between. Germline-derived CDR1 and CDR2 are LGHNA and YNFKEQ. The CDR3 here is CASSQVVGANFNNEQFF. CDR3 nucleotides: TGTGCCAGCAGCCAAGTGGTTGGGGCGAACTTCAACAATGAGCAGTTCTTC.

This clone has more than one count but fewer than ten. This sequence joins TRBV5-1 and TRBJ2-1, with 9 positions matching TRBD2. The V gene end was trimmed by 1 base and the J gene end by 0 bases; junction bases not matched to a gene: 11. The CDR3 has 19 amino acids. Germline lookup yields CDR1 SGHRS and CDR2 YFSETQ. The CDR3 DNA reads TGCGCCAGCAGCTTGATTGTTTTCAGCGGGAGGAACTCCTACAATGAGCAGTTCTTC. It codes for CASSLIVFSGRNSYNEQFF.

This chain connects TRBV7-9 to TRBJ2-5; 7 nucleotides align to TRBD1. This CDR3 is built from 16 residues. Germline-derived CDR1 and CDR2 are SEHNR and FQNEAQ (reference sequence). The V gene end was trimmed by 5 bases and the J gene end by 1 base; junction bases not matched to a gene: 10. The CDR3 reads CASSDRTGLSQETQYF. The CDR3 region has the DNA TGTGCCAGCAGCGATCGGACAGGCCTAAGCCAAGAGACCCAGTACTTC.